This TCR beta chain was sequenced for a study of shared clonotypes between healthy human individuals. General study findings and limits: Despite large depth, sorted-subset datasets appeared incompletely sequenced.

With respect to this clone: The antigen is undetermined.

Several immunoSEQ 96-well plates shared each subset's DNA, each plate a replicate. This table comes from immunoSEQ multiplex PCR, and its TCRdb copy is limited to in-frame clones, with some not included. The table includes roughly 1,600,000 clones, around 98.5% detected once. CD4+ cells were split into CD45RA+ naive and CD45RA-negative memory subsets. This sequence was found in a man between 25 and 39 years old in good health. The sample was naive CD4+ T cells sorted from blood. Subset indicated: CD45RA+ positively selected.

The CDR3 bases are TGTGCCAGCAGCCAGGGACACGAGCAGTACTTC. Amino acid sequence: CASSQGHEQYF. The chain recombines TRBV6-5 with TRBJ2-7; perhaps D is TRBD1 or TRBD2 (5 bases each). The CDR3 runs to 11 residues. V dropped 6 bases and J dropped 5 bases, with 8 bases sitting between them. CDR1 is MNHEY, CDR2 SVGAGI, per germline.